The clone carrying this TCR beta chain was recorded a few times. Each CDR3 protein is one row after TCRdb ran MiXCR on the 5' RACE reads. The sample carries about 340,000 distinct CDR3 sequences, roughly 9% recorded once. The data stem from a study of identical twins. The sequence came from a woman between 50 and 59 years old in good health. Source material: naive T cells sorted from blood.

The CDR3 DNA reads TGCAGCGTTGTGGACAGACCCATCTCTGGGGCCAACGTCCTGACTTTC. Encoded protein: CSVVDRPISGANVLTF. The V gene is TRBV29-1, the J gene TRBJ2-6; perhaps TRBD1 as D (6 bases). V lost 4 bases and J 0 bases, leaving 13 bases between the germline ends. The CDR3 contains 16 residues. From germline, CDR1 is SQVTM and CDR2 ANQGSEA. Filled out from reference TRBV29-1 and TRBJ2-6, the complete variable domain reads SAVISQKPSRDICQRGTSLTIQCQVDSQVTMMFWYRQQPGQSLTLIATANQGSEATYESGFVIDKFPISRPNLTFSTLTVSNMSPEDSSIYLCSVVDRPISGANVLTFGAGSRLTVL.